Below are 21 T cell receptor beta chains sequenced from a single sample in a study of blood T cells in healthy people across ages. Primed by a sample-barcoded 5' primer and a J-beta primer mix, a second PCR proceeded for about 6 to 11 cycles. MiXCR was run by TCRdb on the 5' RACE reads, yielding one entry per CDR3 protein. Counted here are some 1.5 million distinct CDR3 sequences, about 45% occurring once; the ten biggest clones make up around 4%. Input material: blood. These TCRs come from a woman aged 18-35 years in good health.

The CDR3 DNA reads TGTGCCAGCAGTGAAGCAGACAATGAGCAGTACTTC. Its translation: CASSEADNEQYF. V and J are TRBV6-1 and TRBJ2-1; D is uncertain. The assigned J gene may be wrong: the sequence end matches TRBJ2-7 better. Per germline, CDR1 MNHNS and CDR2 SASEGT. The CDR3 covers 12 residues.

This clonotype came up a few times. DNA of the CDR3: TGTGCCAGCAGGAACCCACGGACACACGAGCAGTACTTC. This gives the protein CASRNPRTHEQYF. This chain uses TRBV25-1 with TRBJ2-7; D may be TRBD1 (5 bases). The germline gives CDR1 MGHDK, CDR2 SYGVNS. V was shortened by 6 bases and J by 5 bases, with 14 bases between the two germline ends. The CDR3 has 13 amino acids.

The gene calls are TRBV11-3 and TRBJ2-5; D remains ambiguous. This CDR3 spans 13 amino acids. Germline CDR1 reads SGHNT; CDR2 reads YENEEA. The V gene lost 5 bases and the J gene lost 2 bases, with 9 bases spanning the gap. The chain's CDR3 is CASSRPSQETQYF. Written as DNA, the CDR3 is TGTGCCAGCAGCCGTCCATCACAAGAGACCCAGTACTTC.

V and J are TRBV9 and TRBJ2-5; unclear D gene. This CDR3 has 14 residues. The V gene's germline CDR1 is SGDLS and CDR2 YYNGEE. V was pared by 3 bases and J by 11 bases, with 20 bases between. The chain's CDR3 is CASSGSATYNEQYF. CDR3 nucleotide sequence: TGTGCCAGCAGCGGTAGTGCCACGTACAATGAGCAGTACTTC. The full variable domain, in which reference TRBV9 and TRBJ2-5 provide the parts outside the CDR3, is DSGVTQTPKHLITATGQRVTLRCSPRSGDLSVYWYQQSLDQGLQFLIQYYNGEERAKGNILERFSAQQFPDLHSELNLSSLELGDSALYFCASSGSATYNEQYFGPGTRLLVL.

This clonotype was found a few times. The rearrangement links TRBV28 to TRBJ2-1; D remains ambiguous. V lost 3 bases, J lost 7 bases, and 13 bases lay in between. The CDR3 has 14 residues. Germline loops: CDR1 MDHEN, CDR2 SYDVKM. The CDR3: CASSFTSRRNEQFF. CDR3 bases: TGTGCCAGCAGTTTTACCAGCAGACGGAATGAGCAGTTCTTC.

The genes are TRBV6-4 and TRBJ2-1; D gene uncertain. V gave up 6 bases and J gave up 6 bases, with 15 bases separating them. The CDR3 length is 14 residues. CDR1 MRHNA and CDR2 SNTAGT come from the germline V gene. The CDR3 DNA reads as TGTGCCAGCAGGGAGAGGCTAGAATTCAATGAGCAGTTCTTC. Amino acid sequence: CASRERLEFNEQFF.

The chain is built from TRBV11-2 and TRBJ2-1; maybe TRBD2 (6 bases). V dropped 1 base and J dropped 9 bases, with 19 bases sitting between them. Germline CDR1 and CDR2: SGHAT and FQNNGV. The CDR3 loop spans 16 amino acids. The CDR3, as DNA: TGTGCCAGCAGCTTAGTAGGCGGGACGGGGAACTCTGAGCAGTTCTTC. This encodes CASSLVGGTGNSEQFF.

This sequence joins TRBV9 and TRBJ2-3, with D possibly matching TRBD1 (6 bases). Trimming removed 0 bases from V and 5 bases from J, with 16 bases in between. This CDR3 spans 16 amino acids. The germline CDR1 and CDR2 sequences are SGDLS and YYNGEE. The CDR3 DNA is TGTGCCAGCAGCGTAGAAGGGGGACAACGGGAAGATACGCAGTATTTT. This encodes CASSVEGGQREDTQYF.

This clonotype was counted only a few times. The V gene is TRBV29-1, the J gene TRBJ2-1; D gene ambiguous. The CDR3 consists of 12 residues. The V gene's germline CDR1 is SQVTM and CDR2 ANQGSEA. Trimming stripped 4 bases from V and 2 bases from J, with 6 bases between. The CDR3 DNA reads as TGCAGCGTTGGCCGGACCTACAATGAGCAGTTCTTC. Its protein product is CSVGRTYNEQFF.

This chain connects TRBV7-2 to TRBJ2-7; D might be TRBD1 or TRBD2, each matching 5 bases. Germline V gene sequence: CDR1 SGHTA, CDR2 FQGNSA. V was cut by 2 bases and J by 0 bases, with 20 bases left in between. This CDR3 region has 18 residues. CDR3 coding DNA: TGTGCCAGCAGCTTAAAGGGATCGGGACGGAAAAGCTCCTACGAGCAGTACTTC. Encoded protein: CASSLKGSGRKSSYEQYF.

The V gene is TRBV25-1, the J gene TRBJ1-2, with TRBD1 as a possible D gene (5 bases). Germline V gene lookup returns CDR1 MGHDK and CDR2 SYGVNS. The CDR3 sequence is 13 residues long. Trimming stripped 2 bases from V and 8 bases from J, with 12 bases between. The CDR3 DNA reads TGTGCCAGCAGTGAACAGGGTAGTTTCGGCTACACCTTC. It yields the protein CASSEQGSFGYTF.

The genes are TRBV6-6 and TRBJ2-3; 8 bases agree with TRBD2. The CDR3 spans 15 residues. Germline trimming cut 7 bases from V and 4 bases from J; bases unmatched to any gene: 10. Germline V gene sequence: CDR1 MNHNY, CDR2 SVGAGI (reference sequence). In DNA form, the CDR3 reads TGTGCCAGCACCGACGCTGGGACTAGTGCAGATACGCAGTATTTT. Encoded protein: CASTDAGTSADTQYF.

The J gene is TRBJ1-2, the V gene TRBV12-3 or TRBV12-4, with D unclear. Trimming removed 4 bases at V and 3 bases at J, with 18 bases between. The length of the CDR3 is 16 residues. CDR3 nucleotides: TGTGCCAGCAGTTCCCCCCTCCATTATGGTTACTATGGCTACACCTTC. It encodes CASSSPLHYGYYGYTF.

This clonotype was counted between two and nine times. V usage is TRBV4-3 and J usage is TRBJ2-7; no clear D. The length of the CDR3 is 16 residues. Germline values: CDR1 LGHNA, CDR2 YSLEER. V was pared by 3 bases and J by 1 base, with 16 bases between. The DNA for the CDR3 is TGCGCCAGCAGCCAGGCGTTATCTCCCAAATCCTACGAGCAGTACTTC. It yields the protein CASSQALSPKSYEQYF.

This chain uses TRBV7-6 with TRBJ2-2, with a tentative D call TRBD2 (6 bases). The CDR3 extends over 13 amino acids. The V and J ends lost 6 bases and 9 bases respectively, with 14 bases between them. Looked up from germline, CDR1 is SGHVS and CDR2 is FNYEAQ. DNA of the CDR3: TGTGCCAGCAGAGAGGGACTGCACCGGGAGCTGTTTTTT. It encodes CASREGLHRELFF.

This CDR3 is CSADRYLTSSYEQYF. The CDR3 DNA follows: TGCAGTGCCGACCGTTATCTAACAAGCTCCTACGAGCAGTACTTC. This sequence joins TRBV20-1 and TRBJ2-7; no reliable D call. Germline V gene sequence: CDR1 DFQATT, CDR2 SNEGSKA (reference sequence). The V end lost 6 bases, the J end lost 0 bases, and 18 bases lay between the germline ends. The CDR3 has 15 residues.

CDR3 sequence reads: CASSLAGRHGIGHNSPLHF. The DNA of the CDR3 is TGTGCCAGCAGCTTGGCAGGACGGCACGGAATAGGTCATAATTCACCCCTCCACTTT. This chain joins TRBV5-5 and TRBJ1-6; no definite D call. The CDR3 contains 19 residues. Trimming took off 0 bases at V and 5 bases at J, with 21 bases between the two ends. The germline CDR1 and CDR2 sequences are SGHKS and YYEKEE (reference sequence).

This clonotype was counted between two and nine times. For the CDR3, the DNA is TGTGCCAGCAGTTTAGCTAGCGTGAGCTCCTACAATGAGCAGTTCTTC. Translation: CASSLASVSSYNEQFF. The gene calls are TRBV27 and TRBJ2-1, with a weak D call TRBD2 (6 bases). CDR3 size: 16 residues. V was shortened by 2 bases and J by 0 bases, with 11 bases between the two germline ends. Per the germline V gene, CDR1 is MNHEY and CDR2 is SMNVEV (reference sequence).

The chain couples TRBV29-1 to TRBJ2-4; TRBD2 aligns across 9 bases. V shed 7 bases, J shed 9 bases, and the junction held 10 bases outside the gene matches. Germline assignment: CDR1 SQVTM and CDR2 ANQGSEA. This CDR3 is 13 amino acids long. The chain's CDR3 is CSAASGEVGIQYF. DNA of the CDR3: TGCAGCGCCGCTAGCGGGGAAGTCGGCATTCAGTACTTC.

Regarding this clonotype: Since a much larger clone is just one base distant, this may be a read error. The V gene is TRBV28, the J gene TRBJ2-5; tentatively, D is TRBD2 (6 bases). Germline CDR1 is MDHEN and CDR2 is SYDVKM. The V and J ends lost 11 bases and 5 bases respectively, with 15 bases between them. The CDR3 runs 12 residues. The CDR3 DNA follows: TGTGCCCGCACCTCGGGGGACGAGACCCAGTACTTC. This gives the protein CARTSGDETQYF.

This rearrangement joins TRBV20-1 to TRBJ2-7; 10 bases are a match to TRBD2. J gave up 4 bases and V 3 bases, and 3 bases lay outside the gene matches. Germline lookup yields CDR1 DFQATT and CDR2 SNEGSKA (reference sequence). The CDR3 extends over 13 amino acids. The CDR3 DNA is TGCAGTGCTAGTGTTAGCGGGAGGTACGAGCAGTACTTC. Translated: CSASVSGRYEQYF.